This TCR beta chain comes out of a study of blood T cell repertoires in COVID-19. The CDR3 has 17 amino acids. The V gene's germline CDR1 is SGDLS and CDR2 YYNGEE. The V segment lost 0 bases and the J segment 7 bases; nucleotides outside the gene matches: 13. Participant reports of clinical history set cohort assignment. Only in-frame clones appear in the TCRdb table, and some are missing; sequencing was by immunoSEQ multiplex PCR. Of about 210,000 clones listed, approximately 80% are singletons. The chain couples TRBV9 to TRBJ1-5, with 7 nucleotides matching TRBD1. Sequencing used PBMCs or T cells enriched from blood (not recorded which). The source of this sequence is a young man with acute COVID-19. The CDR3, as DNA: TGTGCCAGCAGCGTAGGGGACCAGACAGGGATCGGACAGCCCCAGCATTTT. Amino acids: CASSVGDQTGIGQPQHF.